This T cell receptor (beta chain) was observed in a study of blood T cell repertoires in COVID-19 (dated by TCRdb to the early 2020s). Looking at the study overall: Samples from collaborators originated in the United States, Italy and Spain and spanned both the acute and convalescent phases of COVID-19. The prospective study material was composed of cDNA or gDNA derived from T cells, B-cell-depleted T cells, or PBMCs. Deeply sampled blood TCRbeta repertoires from subjects exposed to, actively infected with, or recovered from COVID-19 were included in the dataset. The repertoires were released in a freely available public database intended as a resource for research on the immune response to SARS-CoV-2. The samples were drawn from the first 160 participants of the ongoing ImmuneRACE study and from some 1,300 subjects provided by 6 global collaborators. Sample metadata almost always included a de-identified subject ID, COVID-19 status, age in years and sex. Where available, HLA class I and class II types were obtained from metadata supplied by the sample provider rather than from assay-based typing. The full study reports these points: How much clinical and demographic metadata was included differed by source and by participant, and the metadata was provided uncurated.

About this clone itself: The clone's antigen remains unknown. Nothing much larger sits one base from this clone, and base qualities are not available.

The collaborating institutions used their own protocols to collect whole blood in K2EDTA tubes. For TCRbeta analysis, collaborators shipped samples in one of three forms: frozen whole blood, isolated PBMCs, or DNA extracted from either of those sample types. TCRbeta CDR3 regions were amplified from genomic DNA by means of the immunoSEQ Assay, a bias-controlled multiplex PCR. Turning to the authors' computational methods: The number of nucleated cells in each sample was estimated from the amplification of reference gene primers within the assay. To quantify the absolute abundance of each unique TCRbeta CDR3 rearrangement, sequence reads were collapsed and filtered. Productive Simpson clonality was computed per sample as the square root of Simpson's diversity index over productive rearrangements. TCRdb carries this immuneACCESS record with in-frame sequences only. Its versions omit some clonotypes, under half of them owing to an unresolved V gene in the studies checked, with the rest unexplained. D and trimming were read from the DNA, whereas the V and J calls and clone size are those reported in that table. The sample records some 200,000 clones, roughly 84% of which are singletons. Approximately 13% of the sample belongs to the ten largest clones.

The clonotype comes from a human donor in a cohort sampled during active COVID-19. Material: peripheral blood.

The CDR3 region has the sequence CASCTSGRRNEQFF. At the DNA level, the sequence is TGTGCCAGTTGTACTAGCGGGAGGAGAAATGAGCAGTTCTTC. This sequence uses TRBV19 and TRBJ2-1, with TRBD2 identical over 12 junction bases. The CDR3 contains 14 residues, cysteine and phenylalanine counted. This entry keeps only the CDR3 DNA: 42 bases, framed from base 1. Trimming takes 8 bases off V and 7 bases off J; junction bases not matched to a gene: 6. The CDR1 and CDR2 encoded by the germline V gene (reference sequence) are LNHDA and SQIVND.